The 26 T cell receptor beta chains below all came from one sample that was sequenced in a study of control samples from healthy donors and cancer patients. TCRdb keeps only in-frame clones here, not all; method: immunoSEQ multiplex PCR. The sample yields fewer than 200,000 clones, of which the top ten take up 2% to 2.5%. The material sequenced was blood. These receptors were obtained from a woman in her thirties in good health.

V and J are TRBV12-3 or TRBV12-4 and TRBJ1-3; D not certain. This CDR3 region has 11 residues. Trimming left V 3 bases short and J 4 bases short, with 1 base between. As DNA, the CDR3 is TGTGCCAGCAGTTTCGGAAACACCATATATTTT. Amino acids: CASSFGNTIYF.

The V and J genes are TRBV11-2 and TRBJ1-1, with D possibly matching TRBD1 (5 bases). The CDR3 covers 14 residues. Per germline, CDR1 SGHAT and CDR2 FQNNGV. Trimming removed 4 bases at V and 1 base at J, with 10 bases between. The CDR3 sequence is CASSYTQGNTEAFF. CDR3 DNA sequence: TGTGCCAGCAGCTACACCCAGGGGAACACTGAAGCTTTCTTT.

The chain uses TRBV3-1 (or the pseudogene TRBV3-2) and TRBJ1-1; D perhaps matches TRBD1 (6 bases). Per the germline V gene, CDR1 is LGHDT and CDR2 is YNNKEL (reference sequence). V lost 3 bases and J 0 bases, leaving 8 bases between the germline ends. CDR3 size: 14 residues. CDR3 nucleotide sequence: TGTGCCAGCAGCCACAGGGGATTGAACACTGAAGCTTTCTTT. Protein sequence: CASSHRGLNTEAFF.

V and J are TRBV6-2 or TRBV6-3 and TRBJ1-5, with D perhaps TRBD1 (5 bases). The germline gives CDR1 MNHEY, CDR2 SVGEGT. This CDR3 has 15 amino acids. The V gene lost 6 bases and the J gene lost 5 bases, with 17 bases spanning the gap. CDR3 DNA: TGTGCCAGCAGCAACACAGGTACCCCTCATCAGCCCCAGCATTTT. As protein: CASSNTGTPHQPQHF.

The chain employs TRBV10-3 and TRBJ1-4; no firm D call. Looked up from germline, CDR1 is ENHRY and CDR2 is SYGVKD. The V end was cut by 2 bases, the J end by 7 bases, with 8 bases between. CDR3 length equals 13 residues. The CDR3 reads CAISEAKGEKLFF. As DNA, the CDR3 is TGTGCCATCAGTGAGGCGAAAGGTGAAAAACTGTTTTTT.

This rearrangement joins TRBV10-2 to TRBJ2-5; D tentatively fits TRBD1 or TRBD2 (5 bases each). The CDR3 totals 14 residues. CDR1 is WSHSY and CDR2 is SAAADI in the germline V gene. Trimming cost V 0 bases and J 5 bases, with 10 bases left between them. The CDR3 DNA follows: TGCGCCAGCAGTGAGTCGGGGACCCGGGAGACCCAGTACTTC. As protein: CASSESGTRETQYF.

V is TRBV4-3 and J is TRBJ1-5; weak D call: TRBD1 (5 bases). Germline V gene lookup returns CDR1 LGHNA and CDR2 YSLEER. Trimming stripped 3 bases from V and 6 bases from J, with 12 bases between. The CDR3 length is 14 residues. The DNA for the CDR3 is TGCGCCAGCAGCCATTATCAGGGAGGTCAGCCCCAGCATTTT. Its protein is CASSHYQGGQPQHF.

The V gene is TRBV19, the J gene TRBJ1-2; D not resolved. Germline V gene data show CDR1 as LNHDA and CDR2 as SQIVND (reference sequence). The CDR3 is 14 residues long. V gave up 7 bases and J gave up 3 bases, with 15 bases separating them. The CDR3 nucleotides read TGTGCCAGTATCGAGTCCGGCCCCCACTATGGCTACACCTTC. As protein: CASIESGPHYGYTF.

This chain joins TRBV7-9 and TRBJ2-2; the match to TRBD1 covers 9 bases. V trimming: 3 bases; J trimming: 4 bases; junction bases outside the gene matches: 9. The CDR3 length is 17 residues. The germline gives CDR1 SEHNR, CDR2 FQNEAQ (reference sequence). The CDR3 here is CASSFGTGSVITGELFF. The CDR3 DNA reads TGTGCCAGCAGCTTTGGGACAGGGAGTGTTATCACCGGGGAGCTGTTTTTT. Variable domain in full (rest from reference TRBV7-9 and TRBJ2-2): DTGVSQNPRHKITKRGQNVTFRCDPISEHNRLYWYRQTLGQGPEFLTYFQNEAQLEKSRLLSDRFSAERPKGSFSTLEIQRTEQGDSAMYLCASSFGTGSVITGELFFGEGSRLTVL.

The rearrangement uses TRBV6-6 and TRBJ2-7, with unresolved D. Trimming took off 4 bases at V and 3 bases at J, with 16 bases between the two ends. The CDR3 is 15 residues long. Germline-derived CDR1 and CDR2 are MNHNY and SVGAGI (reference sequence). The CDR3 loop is CASSSSRFPHYEQYF. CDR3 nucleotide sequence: TGTGCCAGCAGTTCCAGTAGATTCCCTCACTACGAGCAGTACTTC.

DNA for the CDR3: TGTGCCAGCAGCCAATCGGCAGGGGGATATGGCTACACCTTC. As protein: CASSQSAGGYGYTF. The genes are TRBV16 and TRBJ1-2, with TRBD1 matching 7 bases. The CDR3 covers 14 residues. Per the germline V gene, CDR1 is KGHSY and CDR2 is FQNENV. Trimming took 0 bases from V and 5 from J; bases not matched to a gene: 3.

CDR3 in amino acids: CSVEVGGRGTGELFF. As DNA, the CDR3 is TGCAGCGTTGAAGTGGGGGGCCGTGGGACCGGGGAGCTGTTTTTT. The genes are TRBV29-1 and TRBJ2-2; D assignment may be TRBD1 or TRBD2 (6 bases each). Trimming took 1 base from V and 5 from J, leaving 14 bases between them. Germline CDR1 reads SQVTM; CDR2 reads ANQGSEA. The CDR3 sequence is 15 residues long.

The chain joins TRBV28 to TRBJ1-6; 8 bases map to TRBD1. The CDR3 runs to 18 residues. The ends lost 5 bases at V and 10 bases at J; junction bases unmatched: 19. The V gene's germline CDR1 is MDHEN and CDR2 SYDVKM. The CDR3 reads CASSQRDRRRNIWSPLHF. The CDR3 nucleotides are TGTGCCAGCAGTCAGCGGGACAGGAGGAGGAATATTTGGTCACCCCTCCACTTT.

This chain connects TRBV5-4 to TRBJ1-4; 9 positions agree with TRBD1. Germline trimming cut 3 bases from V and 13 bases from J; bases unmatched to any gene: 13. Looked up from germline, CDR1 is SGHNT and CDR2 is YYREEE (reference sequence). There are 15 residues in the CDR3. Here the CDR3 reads CASSSGTGPPTGLFF. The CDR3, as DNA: TGTGCCAGCAGCTCCGGGACAGGGCCCCCCACGGGACTGTTTTTT.

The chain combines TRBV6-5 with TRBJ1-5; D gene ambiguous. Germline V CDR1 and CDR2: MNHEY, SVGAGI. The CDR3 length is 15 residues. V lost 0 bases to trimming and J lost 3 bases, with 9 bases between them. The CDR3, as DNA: TGTGCCAGCAGTTACTCGTTGGGTTCCAATCAGCCCCAGCATTTT. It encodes CASSYSLGSNQPQHF.

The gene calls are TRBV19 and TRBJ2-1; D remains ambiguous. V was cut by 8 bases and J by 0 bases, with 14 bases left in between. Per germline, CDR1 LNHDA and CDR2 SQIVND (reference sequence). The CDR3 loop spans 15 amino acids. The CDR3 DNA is TGTGCCAGTTCCTACGACTGGGACTCCTACAATGAGCAGTTCTTC. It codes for CASSYDWDSYNEQFF.

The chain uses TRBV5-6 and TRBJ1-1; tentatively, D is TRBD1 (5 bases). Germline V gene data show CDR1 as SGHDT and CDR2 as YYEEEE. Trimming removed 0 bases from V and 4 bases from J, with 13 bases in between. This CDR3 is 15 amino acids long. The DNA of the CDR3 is TGTGCCAGCAGCTTGGAGGTCAGGGCGGGCACTGAAGCTTTCTTT. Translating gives CASSLEVRAGTEAFF.

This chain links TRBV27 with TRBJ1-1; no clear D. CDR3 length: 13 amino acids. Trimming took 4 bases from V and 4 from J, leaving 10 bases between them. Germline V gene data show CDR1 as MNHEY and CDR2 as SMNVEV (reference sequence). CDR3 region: CASSWSRSTEAFF. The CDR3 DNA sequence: TGTGCCAGCAGTTGGTCCCGCTCCACTGAAGCTTTCTTT.

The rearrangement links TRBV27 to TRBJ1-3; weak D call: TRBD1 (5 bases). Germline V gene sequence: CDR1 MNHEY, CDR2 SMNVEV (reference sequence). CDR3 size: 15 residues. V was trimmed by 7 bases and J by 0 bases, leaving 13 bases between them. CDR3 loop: CASTRRGNSGNTIYF. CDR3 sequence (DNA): TGTGCCAGCACCCGGAGGGGCAACTCTGGAAACACCATATATTTT.

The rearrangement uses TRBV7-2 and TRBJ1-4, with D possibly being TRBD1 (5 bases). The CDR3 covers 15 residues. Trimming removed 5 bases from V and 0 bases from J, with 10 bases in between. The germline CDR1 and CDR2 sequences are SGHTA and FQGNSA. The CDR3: CASSLTGPTNEKLFF. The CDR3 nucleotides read TGTGCCAGCAGCCTTACAGGCCCAACTAATGAAAAACTGTTTTTT.

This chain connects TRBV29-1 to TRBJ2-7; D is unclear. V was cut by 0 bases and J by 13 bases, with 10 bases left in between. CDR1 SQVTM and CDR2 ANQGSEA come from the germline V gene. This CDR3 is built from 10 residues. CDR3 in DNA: TGCAGCGTTGAAGATGGCACTTACTACTTC. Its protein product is CSVEDGTYYF.

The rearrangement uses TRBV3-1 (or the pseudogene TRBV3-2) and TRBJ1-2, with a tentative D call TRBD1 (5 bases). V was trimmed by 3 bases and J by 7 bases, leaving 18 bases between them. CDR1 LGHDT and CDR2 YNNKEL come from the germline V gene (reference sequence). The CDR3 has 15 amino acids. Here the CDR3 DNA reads TGTGCCAGCAGCCAGAGGGGTTACAATCGTGGTGGCTACACCTTC. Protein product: CASSQRGYNRGGYTF.

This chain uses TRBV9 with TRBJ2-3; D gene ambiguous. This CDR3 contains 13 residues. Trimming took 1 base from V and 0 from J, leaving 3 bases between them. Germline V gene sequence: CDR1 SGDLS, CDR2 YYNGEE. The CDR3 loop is CASSVLSTDTQYF. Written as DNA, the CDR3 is TGTGCCAGCAGCGTACTAAGCACAGATACGCAGTATTTT.

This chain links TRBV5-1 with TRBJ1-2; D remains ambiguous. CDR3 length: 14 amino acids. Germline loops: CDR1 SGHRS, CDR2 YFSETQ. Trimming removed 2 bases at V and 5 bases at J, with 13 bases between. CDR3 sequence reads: CASSFVTRRYGYTF. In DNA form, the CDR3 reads TGCGCCAGCAGCTTCGTTACCAGGAGGTATGGCTACACCTTC.

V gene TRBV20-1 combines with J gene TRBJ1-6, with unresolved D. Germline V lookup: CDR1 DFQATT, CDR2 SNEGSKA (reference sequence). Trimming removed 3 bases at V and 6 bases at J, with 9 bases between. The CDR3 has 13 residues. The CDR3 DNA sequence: TGCAGTGCTAGTCCCACCCTTAATTCACCCCTCCACTTT. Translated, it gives CSASPTLNSPLHF.

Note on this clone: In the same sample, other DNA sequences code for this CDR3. CDR3 in amino acids: CASSYSRTGNQPQHF. CDR3 bases: TGTGCCAGCAGTTACTCGAGGACGGGCAATCAGCCCCAGCATTTT. V gene TRBV6-5 combines with J gene TRBJ1-5; D is unclear. Trimming took off 0 bases at V and 2 bases at J, with 8 bases between the two ends. In germline, CDR1 is MNHEY, CDR2 SVGAGI. The CDR3 totals 15 residues.